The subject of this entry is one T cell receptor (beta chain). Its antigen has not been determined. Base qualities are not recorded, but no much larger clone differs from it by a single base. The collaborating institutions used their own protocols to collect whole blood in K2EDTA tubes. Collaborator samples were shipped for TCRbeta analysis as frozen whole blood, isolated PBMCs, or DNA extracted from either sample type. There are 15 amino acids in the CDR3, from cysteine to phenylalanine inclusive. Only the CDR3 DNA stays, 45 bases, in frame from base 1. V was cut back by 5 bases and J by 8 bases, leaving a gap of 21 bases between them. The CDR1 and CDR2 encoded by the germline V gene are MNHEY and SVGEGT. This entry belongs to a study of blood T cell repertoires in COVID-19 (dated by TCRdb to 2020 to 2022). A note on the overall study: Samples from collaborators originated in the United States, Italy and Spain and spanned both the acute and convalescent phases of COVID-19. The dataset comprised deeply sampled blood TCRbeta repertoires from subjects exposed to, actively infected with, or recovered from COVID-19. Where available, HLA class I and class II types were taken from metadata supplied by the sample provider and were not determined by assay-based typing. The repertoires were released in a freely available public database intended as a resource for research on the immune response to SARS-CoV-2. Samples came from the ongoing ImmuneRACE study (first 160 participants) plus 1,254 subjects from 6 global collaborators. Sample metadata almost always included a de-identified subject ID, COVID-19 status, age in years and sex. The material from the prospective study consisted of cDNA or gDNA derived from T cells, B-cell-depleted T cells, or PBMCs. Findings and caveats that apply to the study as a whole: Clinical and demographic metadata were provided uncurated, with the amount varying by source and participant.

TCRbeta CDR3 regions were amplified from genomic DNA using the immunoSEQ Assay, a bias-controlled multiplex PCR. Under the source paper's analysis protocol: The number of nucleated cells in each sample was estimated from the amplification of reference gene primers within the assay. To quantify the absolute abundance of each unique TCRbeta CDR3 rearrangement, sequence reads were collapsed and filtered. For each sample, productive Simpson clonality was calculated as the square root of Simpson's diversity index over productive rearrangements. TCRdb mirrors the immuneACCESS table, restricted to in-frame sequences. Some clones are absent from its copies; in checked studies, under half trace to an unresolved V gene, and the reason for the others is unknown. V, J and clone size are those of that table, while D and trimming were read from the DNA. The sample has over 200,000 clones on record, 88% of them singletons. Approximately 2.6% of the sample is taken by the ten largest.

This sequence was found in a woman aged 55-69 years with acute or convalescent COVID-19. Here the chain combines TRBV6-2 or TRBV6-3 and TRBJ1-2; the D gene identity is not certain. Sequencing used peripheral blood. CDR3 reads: CASSPITWGAGGYTF. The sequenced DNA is TGTGCCAGCAGTCCAATCACGTGGGGTGCGGGCGGCTACACCTTC.